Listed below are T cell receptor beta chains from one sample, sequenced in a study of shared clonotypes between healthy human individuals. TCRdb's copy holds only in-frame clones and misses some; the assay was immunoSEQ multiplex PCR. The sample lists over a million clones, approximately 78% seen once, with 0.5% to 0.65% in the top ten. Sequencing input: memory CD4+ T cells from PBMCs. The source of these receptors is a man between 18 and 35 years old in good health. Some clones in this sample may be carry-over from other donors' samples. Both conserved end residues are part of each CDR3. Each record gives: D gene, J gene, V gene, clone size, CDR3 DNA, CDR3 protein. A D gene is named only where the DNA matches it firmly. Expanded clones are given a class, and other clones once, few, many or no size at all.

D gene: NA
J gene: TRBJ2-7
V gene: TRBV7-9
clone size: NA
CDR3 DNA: TGTGCCAGCACCCAATCCGGGGGTTACGAGCAGTACTTC
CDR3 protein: CASTQSGGYEQYF

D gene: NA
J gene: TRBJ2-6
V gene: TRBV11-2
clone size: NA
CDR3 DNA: TGTGCCAGCAGCTCACCGTGGGGGCCAATGGGTTCTGGGGCCAACGTCCTGACTTTC
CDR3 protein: CASSSPWGPMGSGANVLTF

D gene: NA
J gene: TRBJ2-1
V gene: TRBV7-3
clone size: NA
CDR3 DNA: TGTGCCAGCAGCTTAATGGGGACCAATTACAATGAGCAGTTCTTC
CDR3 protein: CASSLMGTNYNEQFF

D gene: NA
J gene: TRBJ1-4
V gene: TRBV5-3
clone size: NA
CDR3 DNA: TGTGCCAGCAGCACGCTGGCGGTTGAAAAACTGTTTTTT
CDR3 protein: CASSTLAVEKLFF

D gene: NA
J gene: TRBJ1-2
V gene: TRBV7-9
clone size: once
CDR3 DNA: TGTGCCAGCAGCTCACTATCATATGGGTATGGCTACACCTTC
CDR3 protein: CASSSLSYGYGYTF

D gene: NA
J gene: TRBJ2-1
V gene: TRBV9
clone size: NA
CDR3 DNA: TGTGCCAGCAGCGTAGTGGGAACGGGAGTAGGATACAATGAGCAGTTCTTC
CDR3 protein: CASSVVGTGVGYNEQFF

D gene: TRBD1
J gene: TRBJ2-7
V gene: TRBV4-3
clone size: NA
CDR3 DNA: TGCGCCAGCAGCCAAGATCAAGGCCAGGGGGTGTACGAGCAGTACTTC
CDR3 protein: CASSQDQGQGVYEQYF

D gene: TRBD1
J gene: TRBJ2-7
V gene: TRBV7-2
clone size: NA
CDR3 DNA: TGTGCCAGCAGCTTGAACCCAGGGGGCCAATACGAGCAGTACTTC
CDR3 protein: CASSLNPGGQYEQYF

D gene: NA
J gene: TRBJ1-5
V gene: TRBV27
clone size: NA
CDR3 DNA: TGTGCCAGCAGTTTATTGTCGGGGAATCAGCCCCAGCATTTT
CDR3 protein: CASSLLSGNQPQHF

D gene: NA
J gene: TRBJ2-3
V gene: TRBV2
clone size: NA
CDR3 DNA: TGTGCCAGCAAAAGTAGCGGAAGCACAGATACGCAGTATTTT
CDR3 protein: CASKSSGSTDTQYF

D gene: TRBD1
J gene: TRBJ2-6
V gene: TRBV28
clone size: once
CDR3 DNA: TGTGCCAGCAGTTTACGGTACAGGGGCTCTGGGGCCAACGTCCTGACTTTC
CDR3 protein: CASSLRYRGSGANVLTF

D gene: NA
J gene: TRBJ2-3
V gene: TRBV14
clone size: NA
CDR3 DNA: TGTGCCAGCAGCCAAGACGGCGGTTTTCGCGCAATAGATACGCAGTATTTT
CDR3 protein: CASSQDGGFRAIDTQYF

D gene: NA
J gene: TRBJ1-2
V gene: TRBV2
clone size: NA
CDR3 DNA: TGTGCCAGCAGTTCGACAGCCCGAAATGGCTACACCTTC
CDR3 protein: CASSSTARNGYTF

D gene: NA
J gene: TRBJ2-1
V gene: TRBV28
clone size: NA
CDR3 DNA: TGTGCCAGCAGGTTTTATGAGAGCTCCTACAATGAGCAGTTCTTC
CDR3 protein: CASRFYESSYNEQFF

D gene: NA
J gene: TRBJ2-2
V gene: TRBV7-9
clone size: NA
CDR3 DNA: TGTGCCAGCAGCCTTCTAGTCAACACCGGGGAGCTGTTTTTT
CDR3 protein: CASSLLVNTGELFF

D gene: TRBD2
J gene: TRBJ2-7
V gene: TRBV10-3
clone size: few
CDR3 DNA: TGTGCCACCAAGAGGGTCCTTAGCGGGAGTGGCCCTAAGGGGCAGTACTTC
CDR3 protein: CATKRVLSGSGPKGQYF

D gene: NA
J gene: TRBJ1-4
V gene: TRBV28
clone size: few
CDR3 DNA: TGTGCCAGCAGTTCCCGGAACTGGGAGGGGAAAAAAAAACTGTTTTTT
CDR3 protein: CASSSRNWEGKKKLFF

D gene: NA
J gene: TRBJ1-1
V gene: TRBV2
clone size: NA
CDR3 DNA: TGTGCCAGCAGTCGTACAAGGAGCGGCACTGAAGCTTTCTTT
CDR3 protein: CASSRTRSGTEAFF

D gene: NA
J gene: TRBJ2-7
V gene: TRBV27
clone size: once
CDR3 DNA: TGTGCCAGCAGTCCCAGGCCGGCGGGCGAGCAGTACTTC
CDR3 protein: CASSPRPAGEQYF

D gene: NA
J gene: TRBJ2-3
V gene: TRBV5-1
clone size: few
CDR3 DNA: TGCGCCAGCAGCAGCCATCGTACGGACACAGATACGCAGTATTTT
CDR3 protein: CASSSHRTDTDTQYF

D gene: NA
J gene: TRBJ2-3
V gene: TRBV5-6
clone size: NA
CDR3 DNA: TGTGCCAGCAGCTTAACTGGACCGGTTGGGGATACGCAGTATTTT
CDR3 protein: CASSLTGPVGDTQYF

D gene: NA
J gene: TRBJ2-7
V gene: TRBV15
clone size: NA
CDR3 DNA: TGTGCCACCAGCAGGACCGCCTACGAGCAGTACTTC
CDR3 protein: CATSRTAYEQYF

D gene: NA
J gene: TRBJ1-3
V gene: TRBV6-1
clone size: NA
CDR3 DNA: TGTGCCAGCAGTCTGGGCCCGTCTGGAAACACCATATATTTT
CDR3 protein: CASSLGPSGNTIYF

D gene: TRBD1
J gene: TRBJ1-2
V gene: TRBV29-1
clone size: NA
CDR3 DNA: TGCAGCGCTGGGCCGACAGGGGGCGAGATCTACTATGGCTACACCTTC
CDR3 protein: CSAGPTGGEIYYGYTF

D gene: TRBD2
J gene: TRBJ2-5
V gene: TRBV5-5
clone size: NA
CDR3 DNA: TGTGCCAGCAGCGGCCAGCTAGCGGGAGTGGAGACCCAGTACTTC
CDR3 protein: CASSGQLAGVETQYF

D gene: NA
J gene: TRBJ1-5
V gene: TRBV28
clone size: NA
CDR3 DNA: TGTGCCAGCGTCAGGTTGATGAATCAGCCCCAGCATTTT
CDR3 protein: CASVRLMNQPQHF

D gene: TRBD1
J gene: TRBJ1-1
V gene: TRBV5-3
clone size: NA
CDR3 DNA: TGTGCCAGAAGCCAGACAGGGGAGAACACTGAAGCTTTCTTT
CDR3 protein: CARSQTGENTEAFF

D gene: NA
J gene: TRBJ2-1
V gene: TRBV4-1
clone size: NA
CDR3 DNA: TGCGCCAGCAGCCAAGAGGGGGGGCAGTTCTTC
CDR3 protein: CASSQEGGQFF

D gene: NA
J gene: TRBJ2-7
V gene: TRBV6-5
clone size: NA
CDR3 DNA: TGTGCCAGCAGGCCCGCCTGGGCTAGGCGGCACGAGCAGTACTTC
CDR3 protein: CASRPAWARRHEQYF

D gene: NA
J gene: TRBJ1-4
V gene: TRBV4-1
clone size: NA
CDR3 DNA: TGCGCCAGCAGCCACGGCAGGGGTTCTAATGAAAAACTGTTTTTT
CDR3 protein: CASSHGRGSNEKLFF

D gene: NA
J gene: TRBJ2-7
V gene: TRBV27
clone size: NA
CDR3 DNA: TGTGCCAGCAGTCTAAGCGAGCAGTACTTC
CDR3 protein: CASSLSEQYF

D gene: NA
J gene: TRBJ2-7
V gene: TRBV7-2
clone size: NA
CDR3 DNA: TGTGCCAGCAGCCCCTGGACCCCCTCACACTACGAGCAGTACTTC
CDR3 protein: CASSPWTPSHYEQYF

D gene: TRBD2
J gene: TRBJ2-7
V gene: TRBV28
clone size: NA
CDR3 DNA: TGTGCCAGCAGTTCTCAGGCTAGCGGGAGAAGGTACGAGCAGTACTTC
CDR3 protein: CASSSQASGRRYEQYF

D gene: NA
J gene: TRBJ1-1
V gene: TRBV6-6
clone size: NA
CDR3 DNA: TGTGCCAGCAGTCCCCAGACAGTGAACACTGAAGCTTTCTTT
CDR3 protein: CASSPQTVNTEAFF

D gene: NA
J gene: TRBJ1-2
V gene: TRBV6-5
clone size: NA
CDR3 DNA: TGTGCCAGCAGTTACTCGCAACAACGCTATGGCTACACCTTC
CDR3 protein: CASSYSQQRYGYTF

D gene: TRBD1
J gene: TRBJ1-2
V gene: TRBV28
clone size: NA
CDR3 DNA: TGTGCCAGCAGGACCGCGAGGACAGGGGGCAGTGGCTACACCTTC
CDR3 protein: CASRTARTGGSGYTF

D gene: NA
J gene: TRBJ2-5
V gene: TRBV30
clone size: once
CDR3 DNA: TGTGCCTGGAGTGATCAAGAGACCCAGTACTTC
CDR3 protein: CAWSDQETQYF

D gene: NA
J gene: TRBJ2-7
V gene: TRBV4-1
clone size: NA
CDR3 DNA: TGCGCCAGCAGCCCCTCTTCCGATAGGGGGGTCTACGAGCAGTACTTC
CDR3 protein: CASSPSSDRGVYEQYF

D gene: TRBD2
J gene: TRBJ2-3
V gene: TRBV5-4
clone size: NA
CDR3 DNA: TGTGCCAGCAGCTTGAGACTAGCGGGGGGCACAGATACGCAGTATTTT
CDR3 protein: CASSLRLAGGTDTQYF

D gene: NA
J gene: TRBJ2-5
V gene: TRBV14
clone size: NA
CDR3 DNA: TGTGCCAGCAGCCGGCGCAGGCAAGAGACCCAGTACTTC
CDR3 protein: CASSRRRQETQYF

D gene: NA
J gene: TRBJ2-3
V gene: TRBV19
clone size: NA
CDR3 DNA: TGTGCCAGTAACCAAAGGGGGGGTACGCAGTATTTT
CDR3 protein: CASNQRGGTQYF

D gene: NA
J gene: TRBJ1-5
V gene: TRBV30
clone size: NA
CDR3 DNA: TGTGCCTGGAGTCCAGTGTCCAATCAGCCCCAGCATTTT
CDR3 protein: CAWSPVSNQPQHF

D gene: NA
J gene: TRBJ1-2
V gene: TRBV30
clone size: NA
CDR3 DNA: TGTGCCTGGAGTGTACCCCCGTACTATGGCTACACCTTC
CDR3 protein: CAWSVPPYYGYTF

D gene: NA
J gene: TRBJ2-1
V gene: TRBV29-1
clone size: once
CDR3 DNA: TGCAGCGTTGATTCGCGGTTCAATGAGCAGTTCTTC
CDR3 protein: CSVDSRFNEQFF

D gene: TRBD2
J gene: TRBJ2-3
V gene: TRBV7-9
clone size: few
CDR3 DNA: TGTGCCAGCAGCTTAGTCAGCGGGAGCGGTTGGGGCACAGATACGCAGTATTTT
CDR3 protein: CASSLVSGSGWGTDTQYF

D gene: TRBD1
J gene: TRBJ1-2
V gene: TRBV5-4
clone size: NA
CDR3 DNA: TGTGCCAGCAGCTTGACAGGGGGGCAATACTATGGCTACACCTTC
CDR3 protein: CASSLTGGQYYGYTF

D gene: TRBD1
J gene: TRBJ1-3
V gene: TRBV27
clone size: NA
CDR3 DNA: TGTGCCAGCAGCCCCCTGACAGGGGCCGGAAACACCATATATTTT
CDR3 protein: CASSPLTGAGNTIYF

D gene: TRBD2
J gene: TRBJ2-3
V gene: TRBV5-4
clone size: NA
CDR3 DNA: TGTGCCAGCAGCTTCGAGCGGGATGCTACAGATACGCAGTATTTT
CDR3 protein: CASSFERDATDTQYF

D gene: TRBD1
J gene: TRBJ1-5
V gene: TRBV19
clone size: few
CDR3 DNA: TGTGCCAGTAGTATTAGGGGACAGGGCGTTCATCAGCCCCAGCATTTT
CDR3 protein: CASSIRGQGVHQPQHF

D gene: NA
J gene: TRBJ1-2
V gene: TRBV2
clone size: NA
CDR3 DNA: TGTGCCAGCAGTGAAGCTCTTCACAGGGCAGGCGACTACACCTTC
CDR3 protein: CASSEALHRAGDYTF

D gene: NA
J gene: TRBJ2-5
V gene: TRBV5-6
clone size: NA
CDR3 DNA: TGTGCCAGCAGTTCGAGTCGGCAAGAGACCCAGTACTTC
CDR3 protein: CASSSSRQETQYF

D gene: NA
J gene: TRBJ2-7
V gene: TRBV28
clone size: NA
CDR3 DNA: TGTGCCAGCAGTACGGGGGCTAGCGGTACCTACGAGCAGTACTTC
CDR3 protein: CASSTGASGTYEQYF